The rows below give T cell receptor beta chains drawn from one sample of a study of shared clonotypes between healthy human individuals. Sequencing was performed with immunoSEQ multiplex PCR; in TCRdb, only in-frame clones are kept and a portion is missing. The table records roughly 2.6 million clones, more than 90% of them present only once. Sequences were obtained from naive CD4+ T cells sorted from blood. The receptors stem from a man aged 18 to 29 in good health. The CDR3 runs from the conserved cysteine through the conserved F or W. The D gene is left open where the match is weak. Size values are once, few and many counts, or a class for expanded clones, and some rows have none.

size: NA; J: TRBJ1-4; D: TRBD1; V: TRBV7-2; CDR3: CASSRQGREKLFF; DNA: TGTGCCAGCAGTCGACAGGGTCGGGAAAAACTGTTTTTT
size: NA; J: TRBJ2-7; D: TRBD1; V: TRBV6-8; CDR3: CASSYPGTGFGEQYF; DNA: TGTGCCAGCAGTTACCCCGGGACAGGGTTTGGCGAGCAGTACTTC
size: NA; J: TRBJ2-5; D: TRBD1; V: TRBV9; CDR3: CASSVTGQAQETQYF; DNA: TGTGCCAGCAGCGTCACTGGACAGGCCCAAGAGACCCAGTACTTC
size: NA; J: TRBJ2-3; D: TRBD1; V: TRBV19; CDR3: CATRDGTGNTDTQYF; DNA: TGTGCCACTCGCGACGGGACAGGGAACACAGATACGCAGTATTTT
size: NA; J: TRBJ1-4; D: NA; V: TRBV6-5; CDR3: CASSSANEKLFF; DNA: TGTGCCAGCAGTTCGGCTAATGAAAAACTGTTTTTT
size: once; J: TRBJ2-7; D: TRBD2; V: TRBV6-1; CDR3: CASMRTSGGSYEQYF; DNA: TGTGCCAGCATGAGGACTAGCGGGGGATCCTACGAGCAGTACTTC
size: NA; J: TRBJ2-2; D: NA; V: TRBV5-1; CDR3: CASSFGVDTGELFF; DNA: TGCGCCAGCAGCTTCGGCGTAGACACCGGGGAGCTGTTTTTT
size: NA; J: TRBJ2-7; D: TRBD2; V: TRBV7-6; CDR3: CASSLISGGSGSSHVYEQYF; DNA: TGTGCCAGCAGCTTAATTAGTGGGGGTAGCGGGAGCTCCCACGTCTACGAGCAGTACTTC
size: NA; J: TRBJ2-7; D: NA; V: TRBV11-2; CDR3: CASSFGGAGEQYF; DNA: TGTGCCAGCAGCTTTGGAGGGGCGGGGGAGCAGTACTTC
size: NA; J: TRBJ2-6; D: NA; V: TRBV5-1; CDR3: CASAAEGSGANVLTF; DNA: TGCGCCAGCGCCGCGGAGGGATCGGGGGCCAACGTCCTGACTTTC
size: NA; J: TRBJ1-4; D: NA; V: TRBV14; CDR3: CASSPPGLRGKLFF; DNA: TGTGCCAGCAGCCCACCAGGACTTAGAGGAAAACTGTTTTTT